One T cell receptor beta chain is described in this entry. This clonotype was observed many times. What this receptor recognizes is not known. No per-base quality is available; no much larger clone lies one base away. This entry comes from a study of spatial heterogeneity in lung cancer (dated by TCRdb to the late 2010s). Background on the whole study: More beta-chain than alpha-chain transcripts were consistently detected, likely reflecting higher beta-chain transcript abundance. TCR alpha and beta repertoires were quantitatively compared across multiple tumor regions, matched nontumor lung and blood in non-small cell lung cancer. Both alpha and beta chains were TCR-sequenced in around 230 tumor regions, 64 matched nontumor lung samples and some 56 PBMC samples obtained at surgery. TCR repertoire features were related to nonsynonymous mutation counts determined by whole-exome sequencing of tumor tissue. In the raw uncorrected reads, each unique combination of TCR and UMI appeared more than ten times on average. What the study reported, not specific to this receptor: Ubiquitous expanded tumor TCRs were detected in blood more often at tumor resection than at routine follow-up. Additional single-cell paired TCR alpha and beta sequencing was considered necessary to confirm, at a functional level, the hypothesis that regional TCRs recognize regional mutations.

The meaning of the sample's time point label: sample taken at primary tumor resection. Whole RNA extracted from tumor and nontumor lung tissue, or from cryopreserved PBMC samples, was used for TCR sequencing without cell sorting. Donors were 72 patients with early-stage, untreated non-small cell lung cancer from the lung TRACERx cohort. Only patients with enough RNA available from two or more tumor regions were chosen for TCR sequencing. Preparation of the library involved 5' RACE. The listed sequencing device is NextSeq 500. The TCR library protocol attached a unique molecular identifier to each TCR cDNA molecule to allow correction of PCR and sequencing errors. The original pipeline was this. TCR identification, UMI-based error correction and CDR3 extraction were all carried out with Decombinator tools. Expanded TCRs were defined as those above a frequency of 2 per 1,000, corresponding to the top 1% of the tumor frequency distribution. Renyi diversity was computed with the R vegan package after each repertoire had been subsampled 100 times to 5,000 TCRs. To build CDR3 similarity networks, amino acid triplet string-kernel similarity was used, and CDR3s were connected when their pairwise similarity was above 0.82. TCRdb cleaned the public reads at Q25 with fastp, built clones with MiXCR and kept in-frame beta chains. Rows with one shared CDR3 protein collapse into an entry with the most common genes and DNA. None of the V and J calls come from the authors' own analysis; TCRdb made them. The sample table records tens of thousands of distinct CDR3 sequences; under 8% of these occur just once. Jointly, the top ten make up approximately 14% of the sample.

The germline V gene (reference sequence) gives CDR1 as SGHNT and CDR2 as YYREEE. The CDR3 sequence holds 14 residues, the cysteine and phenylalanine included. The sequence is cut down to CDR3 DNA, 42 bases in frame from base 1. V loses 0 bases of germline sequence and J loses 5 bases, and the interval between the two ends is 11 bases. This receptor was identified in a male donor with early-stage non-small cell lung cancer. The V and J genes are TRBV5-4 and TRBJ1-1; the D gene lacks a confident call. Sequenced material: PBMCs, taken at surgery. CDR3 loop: CASSLGGLGTEAFF. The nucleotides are TGTGCCAGCAGCTTGGGAGGCTTGGGGACTGAAGCTTTCTTT.